The T cell receptor (beta chain) under discussion was sequenced for a study of shared clonotypes between healthy human individuals. Study information: Those who served as donors were two women and a few men between the ages of 18 and 49. Study-wide results and limits: Non-shared clonotypes showed lower generation probabilities than clonotypes common to all four donors.

Trimming cost V 3 bases and J 3 bases; bases outside gene matches: 4. Germline V CDR1 and CDR2: KGHSH, LQKENI. This CDR3 is built from 14 residues. For this clone: Its target is unknown.

Assay: immunoSEQ multiplex PCR; the TCRdb copy retains only in-frame clones and omits some. The sample shows millions of clones, 85% to 95% of them seen only once. None of the donors, who were healthy HIV-negative adults, had recently had acute infections or vaccinations. The investigators split CD4+ cells into a CD45RA+ naive subset and a CD45RA-negative memory subset. This sequence originates from a man between 18 and 35 years old in good health. Sequenced sample: naive CD4+ T cells sorted from blood. Subset described: CD45RA+ positively selected. J is TRBJ2-5 and V is TRBV18; TRBD1 matches at 7 bases. The CDR3, as DNA: TGTGCCAGCTCACCTAGGACAGGCAAAGAGACCCAGTACTTC. This gives the protein CASSPRTGKETQYF.